This T cell receptor (beta chain) derives from a study of human T cells and chemical hapten exposure. Overall study context: Patch tests put 0.01% DPC on the upper back, and the results were checked at 6 days.

The time point was: patch test 2, 6 weeks after DPC sensitization. The sample's treatment: therapeutic diphenylcyclopropenone sensitization with weekly scalp DPC. In its sample, this clonotype was seen many times. Its antigen is not known. Study conclusions and caveats: With alopecia, donors may have immune responses unlike healthy people's.

Deletions cut 4 bases from V and 8 bases from J, with 14 bases between. The CDR3 is 13 residues long. CDR1 SGHTA and CDR2 FQGTGA come from the germline V gene. TCRdb used MiXCR to reprocess the RACE reads, holding one entry per CDR3 protein. The sample lists a few hundred thousand distinct CDR3 sequences, about 6% occurring once. V and J are TRBV7-3 and TRBJ1-2, with D maybe TRBD1 (5 bases). Sequenced material: whole blood, taken in connection with sensitization to the hapten diphenylcyclopropenone (DPC). This receptor was identified in a woman aged 18-29 years with alopecia areata. Some clones in this sample may be carry-over from other donors' samples. The CDR3 here is CASSSQPSGGYTF. CDR3 DNA sequence: TGTGCCAGCAGCTCCCAGCCGTCAGGGGGCTACACCTTC.